Here is one T cell receptor beta chain with its context. Its antigen is still unknown. One base away there is no much larger clone; base qualities are not given. The data were obtained in a study of blood T cell repertoires in COVID-19 (TCRdb year 2020). About the study as a whole: Samples covering the acute and convalescent phases of COVID-19 were provided by collaborators in the United States, Italy and Spain. The prospective study material was composed of cDNA or gDNA derived from T cells, B-cell-depleted T cells, or PBMCs. Subjects who had been exposed to COVID-19, were actively infected with it, or had recovered from it provided the deeply sampled blood TCRbeta repertoires that made up the dataset. A freely available public database, intended as a resource for researchers studying the immune response to SARS-CoV-2, is where the repertoires were released. The samples were drawn from the first 160 participants of the ongoing ImmuneRACE study and from over 950 subjects provided by 6 global collaborators. The sample metadata nearly always contained a de-identified subject ID, COVID-19 status, age in years and sex. Where available, HLA class I and class II types were obtained from metadata supplied by the sample provider rather than from assay-based typing. Study-wide conclusions, independent of this receptor: The quantity of clinical and demographic metadata differed by source and by participant and was supplied without curation.

Collaborating institutions collected whole blood in K2EDTA tubes following their own protocols. For TCRbeta analysis, collaborator samples were shipped as frozen whole blood, as isolated PBMCs, or as DNA extracted from either sample type. TCRbeta CDR3 regions were amplified from genomic DNA by means of the immunoSEQ Assay, a bias-controlled multiplex PCR. The authors' pipeline ran thus. Nucleated cell counts per sample were estimated from amplification of reference gene primers within the assay. To quantify the absolute abundance of each unique TCRbeta CDR3 rearrangement, sequence reads were collapsed and filtered. For each sample, productive Simpson clonality was calculated by taking the square root of Simpson's diversity index across productive rearrangements. TCRdb limited this immuneACCESS table to in-frame rearrangements with V and J called. A share of clones is missing; checked studies link under half to unresolved V genes, and the rest is unexplained. V, J and clone size are taken as reported in that table, and D and trimming were inferred from the DNA itself. Within this sample are 68,000 or so clones, with about nine tenths of them counted one time only. Clones ranked in the top ten supply 7% to 8.5% of the sample.

The CDR3 runs 15 residues from the cysteine to the phenylalanine. The kept DNA is CDR3 alone, 45 bases in frame from the first base. From a lookup of the germline V gene (reference sequence), CDR1 and CDR2 are LNHDA and SQIVND. V and J are truncated by 8 bases and 6 bases respectively, leaving an intervening sequence of 17 bases. What was sequenced was peripheral blood. The V and J segments used are TRBV19 and TRBJ1-6, with a tentative D gene TRBD1 over 6 matching bases. This clonotype originated in a man aged 30 to 45 with acute or convalescent COVID-19. Here is the DNA: TGTGCCAGTGCCATCAACGGACAGCTTAATTCACCCCTCCACTTT. This sequence encodes CASAINGQLNSPLHF.